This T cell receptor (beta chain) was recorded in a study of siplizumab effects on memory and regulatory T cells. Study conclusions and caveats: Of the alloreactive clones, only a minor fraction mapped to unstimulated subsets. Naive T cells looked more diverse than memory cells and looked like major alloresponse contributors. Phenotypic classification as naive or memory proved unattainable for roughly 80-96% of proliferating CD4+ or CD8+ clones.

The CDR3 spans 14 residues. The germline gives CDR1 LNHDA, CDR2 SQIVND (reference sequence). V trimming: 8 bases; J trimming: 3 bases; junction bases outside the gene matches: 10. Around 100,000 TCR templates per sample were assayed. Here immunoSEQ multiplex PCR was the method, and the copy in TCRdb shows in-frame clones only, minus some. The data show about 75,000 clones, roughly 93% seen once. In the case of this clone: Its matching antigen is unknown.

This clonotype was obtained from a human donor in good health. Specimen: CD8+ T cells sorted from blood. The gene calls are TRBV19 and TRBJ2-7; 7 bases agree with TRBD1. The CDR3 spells CASSPGTDLYEQYF. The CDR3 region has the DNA TGTGCCAGTTCCCCCGGGACAGATCTCTACGAGCAGTACTTC.